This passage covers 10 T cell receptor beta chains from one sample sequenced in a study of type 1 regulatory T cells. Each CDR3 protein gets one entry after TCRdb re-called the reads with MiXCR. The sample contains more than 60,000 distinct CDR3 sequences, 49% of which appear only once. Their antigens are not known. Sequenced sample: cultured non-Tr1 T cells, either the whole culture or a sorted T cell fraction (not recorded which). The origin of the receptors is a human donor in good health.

The CDR3 sequence: CASSKLPYSGANVLTF. In DNA, the CDR3 is TGTGCCAGCAGCAAACTCCCTTACTCTGGGGCCAACGTCCTGACTTTC. This chain connects TRBV21-1 to TRBJ2-6; no check of the table's D call, TRBD2, against the DNA was made. TRBV21-1 counts as a pseudogene. This CDR3 is built from 16 residues.

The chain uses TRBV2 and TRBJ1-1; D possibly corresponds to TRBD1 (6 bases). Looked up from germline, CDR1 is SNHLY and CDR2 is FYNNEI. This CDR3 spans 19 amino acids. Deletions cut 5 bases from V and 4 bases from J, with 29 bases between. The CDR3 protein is CASSFNPIIIRGGGTEAFF. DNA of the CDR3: TGTGCCAGCAGTTTCAACCCCATAATAATCAGGGGAGGAGGCACTGAAGCTTTCTTT.

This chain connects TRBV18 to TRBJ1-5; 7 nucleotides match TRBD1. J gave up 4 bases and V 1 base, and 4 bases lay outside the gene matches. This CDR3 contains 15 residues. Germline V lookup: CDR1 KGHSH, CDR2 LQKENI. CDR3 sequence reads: CASSPRTGLNQPQHF. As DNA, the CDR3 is TGTGCCAGCTCACCACGGACAGGACTGAATCAGCCCCAGCATTTT.

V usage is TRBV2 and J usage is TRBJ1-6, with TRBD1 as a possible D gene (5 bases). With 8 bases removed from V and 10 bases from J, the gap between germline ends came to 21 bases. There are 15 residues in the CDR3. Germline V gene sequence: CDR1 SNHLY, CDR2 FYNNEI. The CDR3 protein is CASRVTQAGGSPLHF. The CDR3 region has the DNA TGTGCCAGCCGAGTGACCCAGGCGGGGGGGTCACCCCTCCACTTT.

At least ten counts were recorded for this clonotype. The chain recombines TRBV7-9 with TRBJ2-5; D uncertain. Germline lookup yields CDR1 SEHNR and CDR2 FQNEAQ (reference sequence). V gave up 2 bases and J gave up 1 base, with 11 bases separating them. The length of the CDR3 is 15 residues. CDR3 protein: CASSLSLGIQETQYF. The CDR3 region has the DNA TGTGCCAGCAGCTTATCTCTCGGCATCCAAGAGACCCAGTACTTC.

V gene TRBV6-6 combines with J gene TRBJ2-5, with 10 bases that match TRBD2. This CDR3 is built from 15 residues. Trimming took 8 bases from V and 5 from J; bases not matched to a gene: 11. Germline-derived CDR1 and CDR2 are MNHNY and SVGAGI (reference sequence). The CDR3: CASQQAAGGLETQYF. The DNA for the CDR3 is TGTGCCAGCCAGCAGGCAGCGGGGGGGCTTGAGACCCAGTACTTC.

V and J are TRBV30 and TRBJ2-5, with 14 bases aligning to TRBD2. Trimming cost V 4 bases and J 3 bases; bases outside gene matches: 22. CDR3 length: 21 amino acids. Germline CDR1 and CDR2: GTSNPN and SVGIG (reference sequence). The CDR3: CAWTPNPITGLAGVNKETQYF. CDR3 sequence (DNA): TGTGCCTGGACGCCAAACCCCATCACGGGACTAGCGGGGGTCAACAAAGAGACCCAGTACTTC.

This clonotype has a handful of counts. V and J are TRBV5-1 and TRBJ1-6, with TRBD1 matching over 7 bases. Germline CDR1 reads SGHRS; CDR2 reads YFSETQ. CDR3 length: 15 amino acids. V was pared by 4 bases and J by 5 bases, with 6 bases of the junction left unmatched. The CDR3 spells CASSVDRSNNSPLHF. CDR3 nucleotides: TGCGCCAGCAGCGTGGACAGGAGTAATAATTCACCCCTCCACTTT.

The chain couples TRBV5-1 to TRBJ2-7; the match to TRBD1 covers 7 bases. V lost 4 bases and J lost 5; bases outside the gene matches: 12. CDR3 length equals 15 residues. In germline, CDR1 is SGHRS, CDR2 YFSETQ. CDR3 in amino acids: CASSPRSTGIDEQYF. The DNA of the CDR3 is TGCGCCAGCAGCCCCCGCTCGACAGGGATTGACGAGCAGTACTTC.

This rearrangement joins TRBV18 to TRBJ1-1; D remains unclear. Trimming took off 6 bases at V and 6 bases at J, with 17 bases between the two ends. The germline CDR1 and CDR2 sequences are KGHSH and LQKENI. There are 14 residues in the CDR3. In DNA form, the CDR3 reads TGTGCCAGCTCGCCTTTGGGGAAGGTAGCTGAAGCTTTCTTT. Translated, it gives CASSPLGKVAEAFF.